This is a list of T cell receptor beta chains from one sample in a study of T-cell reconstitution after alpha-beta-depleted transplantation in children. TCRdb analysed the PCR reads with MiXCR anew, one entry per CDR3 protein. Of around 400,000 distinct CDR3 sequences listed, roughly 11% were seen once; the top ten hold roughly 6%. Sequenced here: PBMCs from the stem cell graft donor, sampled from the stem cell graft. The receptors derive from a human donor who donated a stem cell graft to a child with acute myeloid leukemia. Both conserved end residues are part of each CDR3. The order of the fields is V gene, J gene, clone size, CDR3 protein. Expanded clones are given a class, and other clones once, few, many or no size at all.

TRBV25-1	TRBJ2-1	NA	CASSELRSGAGRSGEQFF
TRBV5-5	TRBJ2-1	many	CASSPPGARNEQFF
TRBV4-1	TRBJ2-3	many	CACTDTQYF
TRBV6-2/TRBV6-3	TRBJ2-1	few	CASSYSTGTGTGVSIDEQFF
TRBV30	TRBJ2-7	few	CAWNLHRGSGYEQYF
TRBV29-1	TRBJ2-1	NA	CSVDLFGAYNEQFF
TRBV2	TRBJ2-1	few	CATRTSANNEQFF
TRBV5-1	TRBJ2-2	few	CASSCLGDCANTGELFF
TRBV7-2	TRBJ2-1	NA	CASSLGPGATVVFF
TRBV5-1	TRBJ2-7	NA	CASSLAWGDGYEQYF
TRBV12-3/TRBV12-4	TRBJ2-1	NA	CASSSGTGVNEQFF
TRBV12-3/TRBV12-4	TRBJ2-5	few	CASSLAPVARGRDQETQYF
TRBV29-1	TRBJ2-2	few	CSVVFLAGTGELFF
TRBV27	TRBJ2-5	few	CASSFTWKAGGETQYF
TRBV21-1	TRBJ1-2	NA	CASSPKPQIPSGGYTF
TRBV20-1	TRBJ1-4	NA	CSARDVQGATNEKLFF
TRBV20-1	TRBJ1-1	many	CSSSINTEAFF
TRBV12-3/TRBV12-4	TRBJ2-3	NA	CASSPEVADTQYF
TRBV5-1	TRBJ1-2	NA	CASSLSVLDGYTF
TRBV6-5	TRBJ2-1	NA	CASRTNNEQFF
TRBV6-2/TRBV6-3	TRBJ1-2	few	CASGRAGENYGYTF
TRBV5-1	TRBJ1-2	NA	CASSETGTRDYGYTF
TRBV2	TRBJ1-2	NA	CASSEGGTGYYGYTF
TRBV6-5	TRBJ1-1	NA	CASSYGGTGGDTEAFF
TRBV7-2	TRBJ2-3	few	CASSLRPGTGVTDTQYF
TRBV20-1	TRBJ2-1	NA	CSARVSDRDYNEQFF
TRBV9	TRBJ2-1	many	CASSPQTDNEQFF
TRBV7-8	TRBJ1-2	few	CASSNGQGVGYGYTF
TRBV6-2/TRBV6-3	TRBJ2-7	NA	CASSSHGLASSYEQYF
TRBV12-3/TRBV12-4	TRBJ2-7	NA	CASSPGRDRPYEQYF
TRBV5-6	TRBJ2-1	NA	CASSAGTSRYNEQFF
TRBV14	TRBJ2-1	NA	CASSQDPSEQFF
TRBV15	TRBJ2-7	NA	CATRYGTGAFYEQYF
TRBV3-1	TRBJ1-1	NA	CASSHDRGYVNAEAFF
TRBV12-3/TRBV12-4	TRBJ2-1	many	CASSQRWNEQFF
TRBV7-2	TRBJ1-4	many	CASSLSGVTGEKLFF
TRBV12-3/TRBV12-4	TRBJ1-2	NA	CDSSHRQGDGYTF
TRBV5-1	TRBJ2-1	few	CASSLRGAANEQFF
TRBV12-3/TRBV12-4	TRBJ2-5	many	CASSSGNQETQYF
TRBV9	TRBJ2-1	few	CASSGTSSEPHNEQFF
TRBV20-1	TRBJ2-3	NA	CSAPGTASTDTQYF
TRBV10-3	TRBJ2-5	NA	CATTPGQGETQYF
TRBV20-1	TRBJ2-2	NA	CSARLTGHTGELFF
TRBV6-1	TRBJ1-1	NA	CASRDRVFTEAFF
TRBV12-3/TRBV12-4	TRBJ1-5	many	CASSSPGWPQHF
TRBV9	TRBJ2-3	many	CASSVAGLGTDTQYF
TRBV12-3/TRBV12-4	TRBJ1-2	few	CASSIGTNYGYTF
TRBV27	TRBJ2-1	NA	CASSLSGPSGSTYNEQFF
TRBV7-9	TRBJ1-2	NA	CASYLYGYTF
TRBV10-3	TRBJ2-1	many	CAISDWQSSYNEQFF
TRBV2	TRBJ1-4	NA	CASSEALFRPLPEKLFF
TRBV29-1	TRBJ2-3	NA	CSVEGQDTDTQYF
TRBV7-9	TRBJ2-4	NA	CASSLAGQGVAKNIQYF